These 7 T cell receptor beta chains came from one sample sequenced in a study of cytomegalovirus exposure and HLA in healthy donors listed by TCRdb under 2017. The library was built by means of the immunoSEQ multiplex PCR assay. The table comes from immuneACCESS by way of TCRdb, which keeps in-frame sequences with V and J called. Part of the clones is missing from these tables; in studies checked, under half for an unresolved V gene and the rest for unknown reasons. This sample is represented by more than 80,000 clones; approximately 96% of them were singletons. Approximately 1.3% of the sample belongs to the ten largest clones. Sequencing input: PBMCs. Receptor source: a woman in her late teens or twenties in good health and CMV-seronegative.

This chain joins TRBV18 and TRBJ2-5; D may be TRBD2 (6 bases). The DNA end lines up better with TRBJ2-7; the J call may be wrong. This CDR3 has 14 residues. In germline, CDR1 is KGHSH, CDR2 LQKENI. The CDR3 region has the DNA TGTGCCAGCTCACCTTTGGGACTTTTCTACGAGCAGTACTTC. Protein product: CASSPLGLFYEQYF.

The rearrangement joins TRBV7-6 to TRBJ1-6; TRBD1 aligns across 8 bases. After removal of 4 bases from V and 9 bases from J, the junction contained 8 bases not matched to a gene. Germline values: CDR1 SGHVS, CDR2 FNYEAQ. The CDR3 has 15 amino acids. Written as DNA, the CDR3 is TGTGCCAGCAGCTCGCAGGGGGCGTTGATTTCACCCCTCCACTTT. Amino acids: CASSSQGALISPLHF.

This rearrangement joins TRBV9 to TRBJ2-7, with 7 positions matching TRBD2. Looked up from germline, CDR1 is SGDLS and CDR2 is YYNGEE. V lost 4 bases and J lost 2; bases outside the gene matches: 9. CDR3 length: 15 amino acids. The CDR3 region is CASSPGLVSAYEQYF. The CDR3 DNA sequence: TGTGCCAGCAGCCCAGGACTAGTTAGCGCCTACGAGCAGTACTTC. Filled out from reference TRBV9 and TRBJ2-7, the complete variable domain reads DSGVTQTPKHLITATGQRVTLRCSPRSGDLSVYWYQQSLDQGLQFLIQYYNGEERAKGNILERFSAQQFPDLHSELNLSSLELGDSALYFCASSPGLVSAYEQYFGPGTRLTVT.

The V gene is TRBV10-1, the J gene TRBJ2-3; 8 bases align to TRBD2. Trimming took 3 bases from V and 0 from J; bases not matched to a gene: 5. The germline gives CDR1 WNHNN, CDR2 SYGVQD (reference sequence). The CDR3 extends over 16 amino acids. Written as DNA, the CDR3 is TGCGCCAGCAGTGATAGCGGGACTTCTAGCACAGATACGCAGTATTTT. Its protein product is CASSDSGTSSTDTQYF.

The J gene is TRBJ2-7, the V gene TRBV4-1, with D maybe TRBD1 (6 bases). Germline lookup yields CDR1 MGHRA and CDR2 YSYEKL. Trimming left V 3 bases short and J 3 bases short, with 15 bases between. The CDR3 runs 15 residues. Here the CDR3 reads CASSQARQVYYEQYF. The CDR3 DNA reads TGCGCCAGCAGCCAGGCGCGACAGGTTTACTACGAGCAGTACTTC.

The count of this clone is one. The chain carries TRBV27 and TRBJ1-2, with 11 positions matching TRBD1. Germline V lookup: CDR1 MNHEY, CDR2 SMNVEV (reference sequence). The CDR3 is made up of 19 amino acids. V shed 3 bases, J shed 8 bases, and the junction held 20 bases outside the gene matches. The CDR3 spells CASSFTPVGTGGFFRGYTF. The CDR3 region has the DNA TGTGCCAGCAGTTTCACCCCGGTGGGGACAGGGGGTTTTTTTCGCGGCTACACCTTC.

The chain employs TRBV27 and TRBJ1-1; 8 bases align to TRBD1. This CDR3 comprises 15 residues. V dropped 5 bases and J dropped 5; count of bases not matched to a gene: 10. Germline assignment: CDR1 MNHEY and CDR2 SMNVEV (reference sequence). This CDR3 reads CASSPLTQGGTEAFF. The CDR3, as DNA: TGTGCCAGCAGTCCTTTGACACAGGGGGGGACTGAAGCTTTCTTT.